This T cell receptor beta chain was documented in a study of cytomegalovirus exposure and HLA in healthy donors. Study results and caveats: Later work found that TCR association rates differed between HLA loci; DRB1 had the most and HLA-C the fewest.

With 60 Vbeta and 13 Jbeta primers, the PCR was carried out. This table comes from immunoSEQ multiplex PCR, and its TCRdb copy is limited to in-frame clones, with some not included. Counted here are 200,000 to 250,000 clones, 80% to 85% occurring once; the ten biggest clones make up less than 3%. The V and J ends lost 6 bases and 2 bases respectively, with 8 bases between them. CDR3 length: 13 residues. Per germline, CDR1 SGHVS and CDR2 FQNEAQ. This clone was observed a single time. Antigen: not known. Material for sequencing was PBMCs. J is TRBJ1-5 and V is TRBV7-8; no reliable D call. This clonotype was sampled from a woman in her thirties or forties in good health and CMV-seronegative. The DNA of the CDR3 is TGTGCCAGCAGAGCGTCTCGCAATCAGCCCCAGCATTTT. Translation: CASRASRNQPQHF. The whole variable domain, filled in from reference TRBV7-8 and TRBJ1-5, reads GAGVSQSPRYKVAKRGQDVALRCDPISGHVSLFWYQQALGQGPEFLTYFQNEAQLDKSGLPSDRFFAERPEGSVSTLKIQRTQQEDSAVYLCASRASRNQPQHFGDGTRLSIL.